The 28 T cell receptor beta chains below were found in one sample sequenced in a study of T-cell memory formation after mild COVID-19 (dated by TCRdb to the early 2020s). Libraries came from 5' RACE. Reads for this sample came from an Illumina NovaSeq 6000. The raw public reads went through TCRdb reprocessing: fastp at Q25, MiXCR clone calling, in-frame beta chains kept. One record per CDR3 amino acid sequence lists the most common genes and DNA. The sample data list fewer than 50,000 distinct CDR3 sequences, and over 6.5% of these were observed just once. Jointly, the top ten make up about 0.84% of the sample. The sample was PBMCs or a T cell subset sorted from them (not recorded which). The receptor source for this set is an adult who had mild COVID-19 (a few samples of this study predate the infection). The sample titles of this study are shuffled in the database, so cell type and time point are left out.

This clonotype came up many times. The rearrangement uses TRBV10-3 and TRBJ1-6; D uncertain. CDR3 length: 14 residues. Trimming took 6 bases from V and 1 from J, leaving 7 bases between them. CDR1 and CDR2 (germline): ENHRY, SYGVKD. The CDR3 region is CAIRRDSYNSPLHF. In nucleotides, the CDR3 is TGTGCCATCAGGCGGGATTCCTATAATTCACCCCTCCACTTT.

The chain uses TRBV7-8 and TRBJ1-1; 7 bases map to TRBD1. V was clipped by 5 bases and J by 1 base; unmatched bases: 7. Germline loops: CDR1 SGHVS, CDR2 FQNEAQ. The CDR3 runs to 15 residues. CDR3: CASSDPYRGNTEAFF. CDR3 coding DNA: TGTGCCAGCAGCGACCCGTACAGGGGGAACACTGAAGCTTTCTTT.

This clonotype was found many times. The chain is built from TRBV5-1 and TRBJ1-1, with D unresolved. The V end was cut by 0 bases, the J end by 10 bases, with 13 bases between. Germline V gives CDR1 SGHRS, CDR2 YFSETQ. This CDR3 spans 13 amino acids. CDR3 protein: CASSLALGSGAFF. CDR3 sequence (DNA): TGCGCCAGCAGCTTGGCTCTGGGCTCAGGAGCTTTCTTT.

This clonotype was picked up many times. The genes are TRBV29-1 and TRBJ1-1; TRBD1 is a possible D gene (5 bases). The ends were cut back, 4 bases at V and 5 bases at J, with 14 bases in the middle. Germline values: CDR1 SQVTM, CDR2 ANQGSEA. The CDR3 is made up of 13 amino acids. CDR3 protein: CSVVPEGRTEAFF. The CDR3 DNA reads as TGCAGCGTTGTCCCAGAGGGGCGAACTGAAGCTTTCTTT.

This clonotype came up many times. Here the CDR3 DNA reads TGTGCCAGCGGGGTGGCCAAAAACATTCAGTACTTC. As protein: CASGVAKNIQYF. This rearrangement joins TRBV7-2 to TRBJ2-4, with D unclear. Per the germline V gene, CDR1 is SGHTA and CDR2 is FQGNSA. CDR3 length: 12 residues. The germline V and J ends were trimmed by 8 bases and 1 base, with 6 bases remaining between them.

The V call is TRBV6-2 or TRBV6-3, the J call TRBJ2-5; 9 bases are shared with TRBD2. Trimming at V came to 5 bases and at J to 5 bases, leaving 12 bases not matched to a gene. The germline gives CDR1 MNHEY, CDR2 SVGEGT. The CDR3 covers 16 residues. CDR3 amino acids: CASSTGTSSYGETQYF. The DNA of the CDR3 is TGTGCCAGCAGTACCGGGACTAGCAGTTATGGGGAGACCCAGTACTTC.

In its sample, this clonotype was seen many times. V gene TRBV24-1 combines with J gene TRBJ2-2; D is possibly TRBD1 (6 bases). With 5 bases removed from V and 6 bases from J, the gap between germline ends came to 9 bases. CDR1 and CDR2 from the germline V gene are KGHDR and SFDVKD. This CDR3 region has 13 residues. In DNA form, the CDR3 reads TGTGCCACCAGTGCGCAGGGGCCCGGGGAGCTGTTTTTT. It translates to CATSAQGPGELFF.

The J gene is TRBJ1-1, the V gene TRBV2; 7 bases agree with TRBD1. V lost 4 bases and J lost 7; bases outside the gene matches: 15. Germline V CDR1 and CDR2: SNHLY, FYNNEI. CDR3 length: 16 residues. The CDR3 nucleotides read TGTGCCAGCAGTGCGGTGACAGGGTCGAGAGTGTTTGAAGCTTTCTTT. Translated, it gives CASSAVTGSRVFEAFF.

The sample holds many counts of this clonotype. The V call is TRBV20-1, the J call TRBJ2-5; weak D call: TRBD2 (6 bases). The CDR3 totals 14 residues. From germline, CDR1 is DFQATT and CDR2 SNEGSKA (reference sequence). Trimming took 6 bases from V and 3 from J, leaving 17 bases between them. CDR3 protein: CSADETRGEETQYF. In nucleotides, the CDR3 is TGCAGTGCCGACGAGACTAGAGGCGAAGAGACCCAGTACTTC.

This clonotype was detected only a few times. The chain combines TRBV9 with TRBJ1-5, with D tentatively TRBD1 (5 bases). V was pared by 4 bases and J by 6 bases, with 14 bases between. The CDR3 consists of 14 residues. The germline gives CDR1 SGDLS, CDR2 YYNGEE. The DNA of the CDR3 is TGTGCCAGCAGCCCAACGGGGGGGACTCAGCCCCAGCATTTT. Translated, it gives CASSPTGGTQPQHF.

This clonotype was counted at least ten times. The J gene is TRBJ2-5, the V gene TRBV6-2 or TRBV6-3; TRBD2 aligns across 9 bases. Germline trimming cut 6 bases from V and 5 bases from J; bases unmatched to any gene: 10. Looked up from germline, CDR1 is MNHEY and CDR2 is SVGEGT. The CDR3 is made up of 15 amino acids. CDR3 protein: CASSQRGEPRETQYF. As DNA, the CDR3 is TGTGCCAGCAGCCAGCGGGGGGAACCACGTGAGACCCAGTACTTC.

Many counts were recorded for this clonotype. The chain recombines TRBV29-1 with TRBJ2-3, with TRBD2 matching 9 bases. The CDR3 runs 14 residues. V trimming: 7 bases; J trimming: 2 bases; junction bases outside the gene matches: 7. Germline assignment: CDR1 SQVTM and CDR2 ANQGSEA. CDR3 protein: CSGQIAGATDTQYF. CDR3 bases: TGCAGCGGACAAATAGCGGGGGCCACAGATACGCAGTATTTT.

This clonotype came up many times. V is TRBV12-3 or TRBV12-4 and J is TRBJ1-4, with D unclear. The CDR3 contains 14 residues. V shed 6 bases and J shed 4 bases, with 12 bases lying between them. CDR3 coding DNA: TGTGCCAGCAGCCGCTACTGGGGTAATGAAAAACTGTTTTTT. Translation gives CASSRYWGNEKLFF.

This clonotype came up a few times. The DNA of the CDR3 is TGTGCCAGTAGTAGGTCTGTTCGGGATCGGGCTTTCTTT. Residues: CASSRSVRDRAFF. V is TRBV19 and J is TRBJ1-1, with D uncertain. The CDR3 runs to 13 residues. Trimming left V 4 bases short and J 11 bases short, with 17 bases between. The germline CDR1 and CDR2 sequences are LNHDA and SQIVND (reference sequence).

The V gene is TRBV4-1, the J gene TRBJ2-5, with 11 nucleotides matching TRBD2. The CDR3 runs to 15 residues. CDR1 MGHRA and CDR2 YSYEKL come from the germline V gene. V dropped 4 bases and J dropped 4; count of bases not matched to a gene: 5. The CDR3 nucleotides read TGCGCCAGCAGCCTTAGCGGGGGGGCGTCAGAGACCCAGTACTTC. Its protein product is CASSLSGGASETQYF.

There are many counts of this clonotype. CDR3 nucleotide sequence: TGTGCCAGCAGCTTCGGGGTATTTAATGAGCAGTTCTTC. Protein: CASSFGVFNEQFF. V is TRBV5-6 and J is TRBJ2-1; D perhaps matches TRBD2 (5 bases). This CDR3 comprises 13 residues. Looked up from germline, CDR1 is SGHDT and CDR2 is YYEEEE. Between the trimmed V and J ends, which lost 2 bases and 7 bases, there was a span of 10 bases.

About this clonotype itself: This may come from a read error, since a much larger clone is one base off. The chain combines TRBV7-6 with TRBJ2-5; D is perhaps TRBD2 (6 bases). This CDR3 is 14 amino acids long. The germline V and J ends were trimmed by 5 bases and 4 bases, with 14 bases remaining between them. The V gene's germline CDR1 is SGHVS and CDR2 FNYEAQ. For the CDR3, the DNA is TGTGCCAGCAGCATAACGGGAGTTGGAGAGACCCAGTACTTC. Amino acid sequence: CASSITGVGETQYF.

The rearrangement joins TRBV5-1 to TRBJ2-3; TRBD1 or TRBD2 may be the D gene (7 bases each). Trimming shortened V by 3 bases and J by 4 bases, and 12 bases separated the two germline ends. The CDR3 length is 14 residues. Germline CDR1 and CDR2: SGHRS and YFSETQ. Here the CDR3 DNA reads TGCGCCAGCAGCTCGGGGGGACAGTCAGATACGCAGTATTTT. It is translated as CASSSGGQSDTQYF. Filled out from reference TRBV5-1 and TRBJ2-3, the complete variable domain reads KAGVTQTPRYLIKTRGQQVTLSCSPISGHRSVSWYQQTPGQGLQFLFEYFSETQRNKGNFPGRFSGRQFSNSRSEMNVSTLELGDSALYLCASSSGGQSDTQYFGPGTRLTVL.

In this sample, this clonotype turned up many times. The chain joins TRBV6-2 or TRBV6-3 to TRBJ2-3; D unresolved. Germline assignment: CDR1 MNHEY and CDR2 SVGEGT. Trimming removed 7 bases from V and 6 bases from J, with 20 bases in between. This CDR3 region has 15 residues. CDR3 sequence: CASTTHGSLTDTQYF. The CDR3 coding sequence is TGTGCCAGCACTACGCACGGGTCCTTAACCGATACGCAGTATTTT.

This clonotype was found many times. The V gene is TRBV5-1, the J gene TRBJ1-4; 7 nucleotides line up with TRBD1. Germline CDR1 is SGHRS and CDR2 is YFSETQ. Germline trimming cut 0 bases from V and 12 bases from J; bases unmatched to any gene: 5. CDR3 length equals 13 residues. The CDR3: CASSLVPRGELFF. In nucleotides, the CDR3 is TGCGCCAGCAGCTTGGTCCCCAGGGGGGAACTGTTTTTT.

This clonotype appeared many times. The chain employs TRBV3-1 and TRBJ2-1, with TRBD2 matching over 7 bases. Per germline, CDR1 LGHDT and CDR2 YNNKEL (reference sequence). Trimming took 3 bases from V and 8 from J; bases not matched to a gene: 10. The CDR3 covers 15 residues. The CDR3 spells CASSQLPSGRDEQFF. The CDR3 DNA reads TGTGCCAGCAGCCAGTTGCCTAGCGGTAGGGATGAGCAGTTCTTC.

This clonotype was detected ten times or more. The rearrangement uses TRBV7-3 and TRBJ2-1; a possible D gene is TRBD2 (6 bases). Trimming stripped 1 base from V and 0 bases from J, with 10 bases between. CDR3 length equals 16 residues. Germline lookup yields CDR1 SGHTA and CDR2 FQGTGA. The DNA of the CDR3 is TGTGCCAGCAGCTTAATGGGGGGATTCTCCTACAATGAGCAGTTCTTC. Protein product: CASSLMGGFSYNEQFF.

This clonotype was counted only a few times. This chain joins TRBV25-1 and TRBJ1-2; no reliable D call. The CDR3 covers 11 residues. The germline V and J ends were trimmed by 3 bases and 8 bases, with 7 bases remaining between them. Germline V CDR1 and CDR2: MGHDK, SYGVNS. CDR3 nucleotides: TGTGCCAGCAGTGATATAGTGGGCTACACCTTC. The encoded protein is CASSDIVGYTF.

CDR3 region: CASSPRGQGLNTEAFF. CDR3 nucleotide sequence: TGTGCCAGCAGCCCAAGGGGACAGGGGTTGAACACTGAAGCTTTCTTT. The genes are TRBV7-9 and TRBJ1-1; 10 bases are shared with TRBD1. This CDR3 comprises 16 residues. V lost 5 bases to trimming and J lost 0 bases; unmatched junction nucleotides: 6. Germline CDR1 and CDR2: SEHNR and FQNEAQ (reference sequence).

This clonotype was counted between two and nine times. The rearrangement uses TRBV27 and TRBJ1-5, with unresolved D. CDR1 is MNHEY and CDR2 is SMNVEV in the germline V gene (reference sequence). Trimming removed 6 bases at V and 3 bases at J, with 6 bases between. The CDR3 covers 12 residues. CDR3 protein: CASSRPNQPQHF. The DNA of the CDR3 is TGTGCCAGCAGCCGACCCAATCAGCCCCAGCATTTT.

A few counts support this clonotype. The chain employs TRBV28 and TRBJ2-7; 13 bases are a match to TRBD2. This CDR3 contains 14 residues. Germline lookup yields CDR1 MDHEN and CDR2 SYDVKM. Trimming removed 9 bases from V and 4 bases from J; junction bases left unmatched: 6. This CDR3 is CASTPGLAGYEQYF. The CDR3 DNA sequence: TGTGCCAGTACCCCGGGACTAGCGGGATACGAGCAGTACTTC.

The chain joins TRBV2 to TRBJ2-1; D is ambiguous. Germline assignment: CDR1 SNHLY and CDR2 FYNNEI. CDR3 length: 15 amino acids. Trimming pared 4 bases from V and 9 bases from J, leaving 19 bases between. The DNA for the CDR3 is TGTGCCAGCAGTGTTAAGCGCCCCTTAACGGGTGAGCAGTTCTTC. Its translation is CASSVKRPLTGEQFF.

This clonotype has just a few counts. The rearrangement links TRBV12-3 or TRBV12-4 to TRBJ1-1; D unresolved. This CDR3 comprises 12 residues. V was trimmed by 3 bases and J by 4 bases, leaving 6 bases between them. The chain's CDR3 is CASSLRATEAFF. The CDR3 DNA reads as TGTGCCAGCAGTTTGCGGGCCACTGAAGCTTTCTTT.